This T cell receptor beta chain derives from a study of cytomegalovirus exposure and HLA in healthy donors. Notes on the study in general: An analysis that came later showed most CMV-associated TCR beta chains appearing HLA-restricted.

The germline V gene encodes CDR1 SNHLY and CDR2 FYNNEI. V was pared by 4 bases and J by 7 bases, with 6 bases of the junction left unmatched. CDR3 length: 15 residues. It was with 60 Vbeta and 13 Jbeta primers that the PCR ran. The data were produced by immunoSEQ multiplex PCR, yet TCRdb's version contains in-frame clones alone and is incomplete. The sample yields around 160,000 clones, roughly 74% seen once. To note about this clone: Antigen specificity is unknown.

The TCR was taken from a male donor in good health and CMV-seronegative. The source material was PBMCs. This chain links TRBV2 with TRBJ2-1, with 11 bases identical to TRBD2. The chain's CDR3 is CASSVRSGGANEQFF. The CDR3 region has the DNA TGTGCCAGCAGTGTCCGTAGCGGGGGGGCGAATGAGCAGTTCTTC.